The 5 T cell receptor beta chains reported below all come from one sample, sequenced in a study of blood T cell repertoires in COVID-19. TCRdb's table, derived via immunoSEQ multiplex PCR, lists solely in-frame clones and lacks some. The data show 180,000 or so clones, 84% seen once. Sequencing used peripheral blood. The source of these receptors is a man aged 35 to 55 who had recovered from COVID-19.

The chain is built from TRBV10-3 and TRBJ2-7, with unresolved D. The CDR3 extends over 11 amino acids. Trimming took 7 bases from V and 6 from J, leaving 10 bases between them. Germline lookup yields CDR1 ENHRY and CDR2 SYGVKD. CDR3 in amino acids: CAITQDSEQYF. The CDR3, as DNA: TGTGCCATCACTCAGGATTCCGAGCAGTACTTC.

The chain joins TRBV29-1 to TRBJ2-7; 9 positions agree with TRBD1. The trim removed 8 bases at V and 4 bases at J, leaving 6 bases unmatched. Per germline, CDR1 SQVTM and CDR2 ANQGSEA. This CDR3 comprises 12 residues. CDR3 DNA sequence: TGCAGCTACCGGGACAGGGTTTACGAGCAGTACTTC. It specifies CSYRDRVYEQYF.

The J gene is TRBJ2-3, the V gene TRBV28; 8 nucleotides align to TRBD2. The CDR3 runs to 17 residues. J gave up 10 bases and V 8 bases, and 23 bases lay outside the gene matches. Germline CDR1 and CDR2: MDHEN and SYDVKM. CDR3 residues: CASDRLRGAGEVGAQYF. CDR3 DNA: TGTGCCAGCGATCGGCTCCGGGGAGCGGGGGAAGTCGGGGCGCAGTATTTT.

The chain links TRBV7-2 to TRBJ1-6, with D hard to call. V gave up 6 bases and J gave up 6 bases, with 12 bases separating them. CDR3 length equals 14 residues. Germline lookup yields CDR1 SGHTA and CDR2 FQGNSA. Written as DNA, the CDR3 is TGTGCCAGCAGTCTGCTGGCCATTAATTCACCCCTCCACTTT. Its protein is CASSLLAINSPLHF.

The table lists this clone with a count of one. The J gene is TRBJ2-1, the V gene TRBV28, with TRBD2 matching over 15 bases. Unmatched junction bases numbered 2, after V lost 1 base and J lost 7 bases. CDR1 and CDR2 from the germline V gene are MDHEN and SYDVKM. The CDR3 runs 16 residues. Here the CDR3 reads CASSLLGTSGRNEQFF. CDR3 DNA sequence: TGTGCCAGCAGTTTATTGGGGACTAGCGGGAGGAATGAGCAGTTCTTC.